This is a list of T cell receptor beta chains from one sample in a study of blood T cells in healthy people across ages. TCRdb reprocessed the 5' RACE reads via MiXCR and lists one record per CDR3 protein. The sample holds about 1.7 million distinct CDR3 sequences, over 25% seen once. Sequencing was performed on blood. These receptors came from a woman aged 30 to 39 in good health. Each CDR3 is given with its conserved first and last residue. A D gene is named only where the DNA matches it firmly. A clone size is listed for some rows: how often the clone was seen (once, few, many), or a class if it is expanded.

len: 15; v_gene: TRBV18; j_gene: TRBJ2-1; abundance: -; d_gene: -; CDR3aa: CASSPDGNNYNEQFF; CDR3nt: TGTGCCAGCTCACCGGACGGGAACAATTACAATGAGCAGTTCTTC
len: 17; v_gene: TRBV7-6; j_gene: TRBJ1-5; abundance: -; d_gene: -; CDR3aa: CASSSRGRLLSNQPQHF; CDR3nt: TGTGCCAGCAGCTCCCGGGGCCGCCTCCTTAGCAATCAGCCCCAGCATTTT
len: 12; v_gene: TRBV29-1; j_gene: TRBJ1-2; abundance: -; d_gene: -; CDR3aa: CSVDTPGYGYTF; CDR3nt: TGCAGCGTTGATACCCCGGGCTATGGCTACACCTTC
len: 14; v_gene: TRBV7-9; j_gene: TRBJ2-2; abundance: -; d_gene: -; CDR3aa: CASSLETRTGELFF; CDR3nt: TGTGCCAGCAGCTTAGAGACTAGGACCGGGGAGCTGTTTTTT
len: 16; v_gene: TRBV10-1; j_gene: TRBJ2-7; abundance: -; d_gene: -; CDR3aa: CASSFRDYQRNYEQYF; CDR3nt: TGCGCCAGCAGTTTTCGAGACTACCAACGGAACTACGAGCAGTACTTC
len: 17; v_gene: TRBV12-3/TRBV12-4; j_gene: TRBJ2-7; abundance: -; d_gene: TRBD1; CDR3aa: CASSYGSGTGGRGEQYF; CDR3nt: TGTGCCAGCAGTTATGGGTCCGGGACAGGGGGCCGCGGCGAGCAGTACTTC
len: 15; v_gene: TRBV2; j_gene: TRBJ1-5; abundance: -; d_gene: -; CDR3aa: CASRSGGFSNQPQHF; CDR3nt: TGTGCCAGCAGGAGCGGGGGGTTCAGCAATCAGCCCCAGCATTTT
len: 14; v_gene: TRBV9; j_gene: TRBJ2-1; abundance: -; d_gene: TRBD2; CDR3aa: CASGVELAVYEQFF; CDR3nt: TGCGCCAGCGGCGTAGAACTAGCGGTCTATGAGCAGTTCTTC
len: 13; v_gene: TRBV25-1; j_gene: TRBJ1-1; abundance: few; d_gene: -; CDR3aa: CASSLQGNAEAFF; CDR3nt: TGTGCCAGCAGCCTCCAGGGTAACGCTGAAGCTTTCTTT
len: 15; v_gene: TRBV7-8; j_gene: TRBJ2-1; abundance: -; d_gene: -; CDR3aa: CASSYWELPGNEQFF; CDR3nt: TGTGCCAGCAGCTATTGGGAGCTTCCCGGCAATGAGCAGTTCTTC
len: 13; v_gene: TRBV2; j_gene: TRBJ2-1; abundance: -; d_gene: TRBD2; CDR3aa: CASTSGGADEQFF; CDR3nt: TGTGCCAGCACTAGCGGGGGGGCCGATGAGCAGTTCTTC
len: 18; v_gene: TRBV6-5; j_gene: TRBJ1-3; abundance: -; d_gene: -; CDR3aa: CASSYSPGGRFSGNTIYF; CDR3nt: TGTGCCAGCAGTTACTCACCGGGAGGACGGTTCTCTGGAAACACCATATATTTT
len: 14; v_gene: TRBV20-1; j_gene: TRBJ2-7; abundance: many; d_gene: TRBD2; CDR3aa: CSARDGLAGARQYF; CDR3nt: TGCAGTGCTAGAGATGGGCTAGCGGGAGCGCGGCAGTACTTC
len: 15; v_gene: TRBV2; j_gene: TRBJ2-1; abundance: few; d_gene: TRBD2; CDR3aa: CASSASGGQLGEQFF; CDR3nt: TGTGCCAGCAGCGCGAGCGGGGGGCAGCTCGGGGAGCAGTTCTTC
len: 15; v_gene: TRBV27; j_gene: TRBJ2-4; abundance: -; d_gene: -; CDR3aa: CASSLSPGGQNIQYF; CDR3nt: TGTGCCAGCAGTTTATCACCGGGTGGGCAAAACATTCAGTACTTC
len: 15; v_gene: TRBV7-2; j_gene: TRBJ2-1; abundance: -; d_gene: -; CDR3aa: CASSLSRGVNNEQFF; CDR3nt: TGTGCCAGCAGCTTAAGCAGGGGGGTAAACAATGAGCAGTTCTTC
len: 12; v_gene: TRBV28; j_gene: TRBJ2-7; abundance: -; d_gene: -; CDR3aa: CASRPGRGEQYF; CDR3nt: TGTGCCAGCAGACCCGGTAGGGGCGAGCAGTACTTC
len: 12; v_gene: TRBV3-1; j_gene: TRBJ2-5; abundance: few; d_gene: TRBD2; CDR3aa: CASSHGLAGQYF; CDR3nt: TGTGCCAGCAGCCATGGACTAGCGGGCCAGTACTTC
len: 14; v_gene: TRBV5-1; j_gene: TRBJ1-1; abundance: -; d_gene: TRBD1; CDR3aa: CASSFTGAGSEAFF; CDR3nt: TGCGCCAGCAGCTTTACAGGGGCGGGGTCTGAAGCTTTCTTT
len: 13; v_gene: TRBV2; j_gene: TRBJ2-5; abundance: -; d_gene: -; CDR3aa: CASSEVPWETQYF; CDR3nt: TGTGCCAGCAGTGAGGTGCCTTGGGAGACCCAGTACTTC
len: 14; v_gene: TRBV5-1; j_gene: TRBJ2-7; abundance: few; d_gene: -; CDR3aa: CASSYGQQTYEQYF; CDR3nt: TGCGCCAGCAGCTATGGACAGCAAACCTACGAGCAGTACTTC
len: 13; v_gene: TRBV29-1; j_gene: TRBJ1-2; abundance: many; d_gene: -; CDR3aa: CSVEDRGNDGYTF; CDR3nt: TGCAGCGTTGAAGACAGGGGTAACGATGGCTACACCTTC
len: 15; v_gene: TRBV29-1; j_gene: TRBJ2-1; abundance: many; d_gene: TRBD2; CDR3aa: CSVDGAGGTGNEQFF; CDR3nt: TGCAGCGTTGACGGGGCGGGGGGGACTGGTAATGAGCAGTTCTTC
len: 13; v_gene: TRBV20-1; j_gene: TRBJ1-1; abundance: many; d_gene: -; CDR3aa: CSAPGSANTEAFF; CDR3nt: TGCAGTGCCCCAGGTTCGGCGAACACTGAAGCTTTCTTT
len: 14; v_gene: TRBV9; j_gene: TRBJ1-1; abundance: -; d_gene: TRBD1; CDR3aa: CASSLGDRGAEAFF; CDR3nt: TGTGCCAGCAGCCTGGGGGACAGGGGAGCTGAAGCTTTCTTT
len: 12; v_gene: TRBV7-6; j_gene: TRBJ2-5; abundance: -; d_gene: -; CDR3aa: CASSVTPETQYF; CDR3nt: TGTGCCAGCAGCGTTACGCCCGAGACCCAGTACTTC
len: 16; v_gene: TRBV18; j_gene: TRBJ2-7; abundance: few; d_gene: TRBD2; CDR3aa: CASSPESGLAAYEQYF; CDR3nt: TGTGCCAGCTCACCCGAGTCAGGACTAGCGGCTTACGAGCAGTACTTC
len: 15; v_gene: TRBV7-9; j_gene: TRBJ2-3; abundance: few; d_gene: -; CDR3aa: CAQRDSTVSTDTQYF; CDR3nt: TGTGCTCAACGAGACAGTACGGTTAGCACAGATACGCAGTATTTT
len: 14; v_gene: TRBV12-3/TRBV12-4; j_gene: TRBJ2-1; abundance: few; d_gene: -; CDR3aa: CASSLRARYNEQFF; CDR3nt: TGTGCCAGCAGTTTACGGGCCCGTTACAATGAGCAGTTCTTC
len: 14; v_gene: TRBV29-1; j_gene: TRBJ2-1; abundance: -; d_gene: TRBD2; CDR3aa: CSVVQGSGGNEQFF; CDR3nt: TGCAGCGTTGTTCAGGGCTCGGGGGGCAATGAGCAGTTCTTC